This TCR beta chain emerged from a study of blood T cell repertoires in COVID-19 (dated by TCRdb to the early 2020s). About the full investigation: Samples covering the acute and convalescent phases of COVID-19 were provided by collaborators in the United States, Italy and Spain. The material from the prospective study consisted of cDNA or gDNA derived from T cells, B-cell-depleted T cells, or PBMCs. Deeply sampled blood TCRbeta repertoires from subjects exposed to, actively infected with, or recovered from COVID-19 were included in the dataset. The repertoires were released in a freely available public database intended as a resource for research on the immune response to SARS-CoV-2. The samples were drawn from two sources: the first 160 participants of the ongoing ImmuneRACE study, and fewer than 1,500 subjects contributed by 6 global collaborators. A de-identified subject ID, COVID-19 status, age in years and sex were almost always included in the sample metadata. Where available, HLA class I and class II types were obtained from metadata supplied by the sample provider rather than from assay-based typing.

On this clone: Which antigen it targets is not known. No much larger clone exists at a distance of one base, and base qualities are not known.

V lost 2 bases and J lost 3 bases, and the count of bases not matched to a germline gene is 8. CDR1 and CDR2 are read off the germline V gene as ENHRY and SYGVKD. The CDR3, from cysteine to phenylalanine, totals 16 residues. The only DNA kept is the CDR3, 48 bases in frame from the first base. Each collaborating institution followed its own protocols to collect whole blood in K2EDTA tubes. For TCRbeta analysis, collaborators shipped samples in one of three forms: frozen whole blood, isolated PBMCs, or DNA extracted from either of those sample types. The paper's findings and limits, for the study overall: The amount of clinical and demographic metadata varied by source and participant and was provided uncurated.

TCRbeta CDR3 regions were amplified from genomic DNA using the immunoSEQ Assay, a bias-controlled multiplex PCR. For the original study's pipeline: The number of nucleated cells in each sample was estimated by amplification of reference gene primers within the assay. To quantify the absolute abundance of each unique TCRbeta CDR3 rearrangement, sequence reads were collapsed and filtered. Productive Simpson clonality was computed per sample as the square root of Simpson's diversity index over productive rearrangements. Here the immuneACCESS table is served through TCRdb, limited to in-frame sequences with V and J called. Missing clones are a known gap in these copies; in checked studies unresolved V genes cover under half, and the rest lacks a known reason. Clone size and the V and J calls come from that table; the DNA yielded D and trimming. The sample includes roughly 150,000 clones, with roughly 80% observed a single time. The ten largest make up roughly 3.9% of the sample.

This TCR was sampled from a woman aged 80 or over with acute or convalescent COVID-19. Sequencing input: peripheral blood. The sequence is built from TRBV10-3 and TRBJ2-7; 9 central nucleotides agree with TRBD1. The CDR3 sequence is CAISEPPGTGHYEQYF. The sequenced DNA: TGTGCCATCAGTGAGCCGCCGGGGACAGGGCACTACGAGCAGTACTTC.